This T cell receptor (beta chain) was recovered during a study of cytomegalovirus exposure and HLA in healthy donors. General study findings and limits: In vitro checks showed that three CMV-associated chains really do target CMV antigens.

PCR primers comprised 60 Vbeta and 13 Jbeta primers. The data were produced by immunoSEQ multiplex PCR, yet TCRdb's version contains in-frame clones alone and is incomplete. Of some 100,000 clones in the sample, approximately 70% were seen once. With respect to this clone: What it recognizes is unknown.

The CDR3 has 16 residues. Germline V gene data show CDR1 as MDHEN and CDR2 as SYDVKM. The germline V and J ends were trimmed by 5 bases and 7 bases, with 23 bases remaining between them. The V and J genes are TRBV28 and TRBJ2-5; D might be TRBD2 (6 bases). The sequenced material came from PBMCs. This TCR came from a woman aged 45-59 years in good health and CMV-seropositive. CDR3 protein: CASSTSRRGLRGTQYF. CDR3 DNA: TGTGCCAGCAGTACCTCTAGGAGGGGTTTGCGGGGGACCCAGTACTTC.